One sample yielded the 5 T cell receptor beta chains listed below, sequenced in a study of T cell changes during pregnancy in multiple sclerosis. Libraries were prepared by immunoSEQ multiplex PCR; TCRdb keeps only in-frame clonotypes and omits some of them. The table shows around 34,000 clones, with 85% to 90% occurring only once. Here the sequenced sample was CD8+ T cells from peripheral blood mononuclear cells, taken after pregnancy. The receptors were sampled from a female donor with multiple sclerosis, enrolled in a pregnancy study.

The rearrangement joins TRBV7-2 to TRBJ1-4; D is uncertain. Germline V CDR1 and CDR2: SGHTA, FQGNSA. V was clipped by 5 bases and J by 6 bases, with 13 bases between them. The CDR3 is 14 residues long. CDR3 nucleotides: TGTGCCAGCAGCACATGGGCCCCGGATGAAAAACTGTTTTTT. The encoded protein is CASSTWAPDEKLFF.

The chain has TRBV9 and TRBJ1-2; maybe TRBD1 (5 bases). V lost 0 bases, J lost 1 base, and 7 bases lay in between. The CDR3 loop spans 14 amino acids. The V gene's germline CDR1 is SGDLS and CDR2 YYNGEE. CDR3 loop: CASSVGQGNYGYTF. CDR3 sequence (DNA): TGTGCCAGCAGCGTAGGCCAGGGTAACTATGGCTACACCTTC.

The chain combines TRBV4-3 with TRBJ2-7, with 10 nucleotides matching TRBD2. V trimming: 5 bases; J trimming: 0 bases; junction bases outside the gene matches: 7. This CDR3 contains 16 residues. The V gene's germline CDR1 is LGHNA and CDR2 YSLEER. DNA of the CDR3: TGCGCCAGCAGCGAGAGCGGGGGGGCCCCCTCCTACGAGCAGTACTTC. Its protein is CASSESGGAPSYEQYF.

The rearrangement links TRBV11-3 to TRBJ2-1; D might be TRBD1 (6 bases). The CDR3 runs 13 residues. CDR1 SGHNT and CDR2 YENEEA come from the germline V gene. V was pared by 4 bases and J by 9 bases, with 13 bases between. CDR3 in amino acids: CASSYYRVGEQFF. The CDR3 region has the DNA TGTGCCAGCAGCTACTACAGGGTTGGTGAGCAGTTCTTC.

V and J are TRBV2 and TRBJ2-7; D is possibly TRBD2 (5 bases). The CDR3 loop spans 15 amino acids. Germline CDR1 SNHLY, CDR2 FYNNEI. V was cut by 8 bases and J by 0 bases, with 17 bases left in between. CDR3 DNA sequence: TGTGCCAGCCGGGAACCGGACGGAAGCTCCTACGAGCAGTACTTC. This translates into CASREPDGSSYEQYF.